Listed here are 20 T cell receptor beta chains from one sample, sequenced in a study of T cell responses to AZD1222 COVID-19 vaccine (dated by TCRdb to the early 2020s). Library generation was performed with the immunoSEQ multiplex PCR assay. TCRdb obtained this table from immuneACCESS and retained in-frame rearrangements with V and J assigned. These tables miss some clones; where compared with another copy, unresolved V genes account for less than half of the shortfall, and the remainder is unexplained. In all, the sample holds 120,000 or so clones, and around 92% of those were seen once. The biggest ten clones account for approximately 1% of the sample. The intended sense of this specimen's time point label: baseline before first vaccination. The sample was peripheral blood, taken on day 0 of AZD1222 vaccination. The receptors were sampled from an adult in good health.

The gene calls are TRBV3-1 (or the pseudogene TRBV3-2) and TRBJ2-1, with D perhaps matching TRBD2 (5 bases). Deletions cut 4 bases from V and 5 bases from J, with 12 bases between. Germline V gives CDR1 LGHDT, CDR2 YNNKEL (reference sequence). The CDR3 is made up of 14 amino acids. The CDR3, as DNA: TGTGCCAGCAGCCCCCGGGGTTTCGACAATGAGCAGTTCTTC. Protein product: CASSPRGFDNEQFF.

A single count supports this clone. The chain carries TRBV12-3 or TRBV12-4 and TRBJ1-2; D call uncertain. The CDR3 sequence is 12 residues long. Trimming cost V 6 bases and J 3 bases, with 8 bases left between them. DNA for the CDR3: TGTGCCAGCAGGCGGACTTACTATGGCTACACCTTC. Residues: CASRRTYYGYTF.

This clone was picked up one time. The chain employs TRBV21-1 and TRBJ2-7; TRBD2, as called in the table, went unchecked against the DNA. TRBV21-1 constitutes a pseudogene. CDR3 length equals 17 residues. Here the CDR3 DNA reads TGTGCCAGCGTTGCGGTGGGACTAGCGGTTCGACATTACGAGCAGTACTTC. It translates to CASVAVGLAVRHYEQYF.

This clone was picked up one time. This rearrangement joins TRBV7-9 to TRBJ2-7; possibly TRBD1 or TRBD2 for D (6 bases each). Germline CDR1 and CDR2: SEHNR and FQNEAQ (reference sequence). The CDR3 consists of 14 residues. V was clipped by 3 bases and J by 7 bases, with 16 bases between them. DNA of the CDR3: TGTGCCAGCAGCTTCGGGGGCAGGTCCGCGGAGCAGTACTTC. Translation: CASSFGGRSAEQYF.

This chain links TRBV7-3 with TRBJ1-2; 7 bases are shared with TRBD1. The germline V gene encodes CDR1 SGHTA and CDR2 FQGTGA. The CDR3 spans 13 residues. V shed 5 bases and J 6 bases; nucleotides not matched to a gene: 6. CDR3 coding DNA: TGTGCCAGCAGCACGGGGACAGTGAATGGCTACACCTTC. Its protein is CASSTGTVNGYTF.

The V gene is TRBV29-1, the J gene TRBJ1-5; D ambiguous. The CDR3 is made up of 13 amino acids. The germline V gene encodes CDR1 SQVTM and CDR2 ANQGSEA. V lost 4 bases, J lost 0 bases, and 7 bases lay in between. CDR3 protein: CSVAENSNQPQHF. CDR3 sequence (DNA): TGCAGCGTTGCAGAAAATAGCAATCAGCCCCAGCATTTT. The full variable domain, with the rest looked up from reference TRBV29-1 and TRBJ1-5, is SAVISQKPSRDICQRGTSLTIQCQVDSQVTMMFWYRQQPGQSLTLIATANQGSEATYESGFVIDKFPISRPNLTFSTLTVSNMSPEDSSIYLCSVAENSNQPQHFGDGTRLSIL.

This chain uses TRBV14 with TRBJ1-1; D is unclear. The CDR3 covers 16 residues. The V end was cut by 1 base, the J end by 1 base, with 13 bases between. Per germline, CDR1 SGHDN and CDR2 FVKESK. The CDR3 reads CASSQARENKNTEAFF. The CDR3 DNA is TGTGCCAGCAGCCAAGCCCGGGAAAACAAGAACACTGAAGCTTTCTTT.

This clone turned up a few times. The CDR3 protein is CASSSGTATLNQPQHF. DNA for the CDR3: TGTGCCAGCAGCTCCGGGACCGCGACCCTAAATCAGCCCCAGCATTTT. The chain is built from TRBV7-6 and TRBJ1-5, with D maybe TRBD1 (5 bases). Germline V gene data show CDR1 as SGHVS and CDR2 as FNYEAQ. V was trimmed by 4 bases and J by 4 bases, leaving 17 bases between them. The CDR3 extends over 16 amino acids.

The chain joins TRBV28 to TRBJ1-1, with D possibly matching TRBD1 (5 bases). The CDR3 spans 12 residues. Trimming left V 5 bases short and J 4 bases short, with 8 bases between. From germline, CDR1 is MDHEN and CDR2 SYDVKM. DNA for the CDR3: TGTGCCAGCAGTACTGGGACCACTGAAGCTTTCTTT. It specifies CASSTGTTEAFF.

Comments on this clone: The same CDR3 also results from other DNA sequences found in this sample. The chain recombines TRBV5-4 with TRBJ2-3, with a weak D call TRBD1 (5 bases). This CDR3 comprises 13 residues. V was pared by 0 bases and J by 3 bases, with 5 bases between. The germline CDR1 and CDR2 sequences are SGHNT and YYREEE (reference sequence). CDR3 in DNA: TGTGCCAGCAGCTTGGAGGGGACAGATACGCAGTATTTT. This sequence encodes CASSLEGTDTQYF.

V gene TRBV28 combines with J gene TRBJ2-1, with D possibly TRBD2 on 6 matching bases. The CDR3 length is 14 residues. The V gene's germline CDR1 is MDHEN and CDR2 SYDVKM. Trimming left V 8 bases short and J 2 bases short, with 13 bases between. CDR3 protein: CASGHSGTYNEQFF. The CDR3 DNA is TGTGCCAGCGGCCATAGCGGAACCTACAATGAGCAGTTCTTC.

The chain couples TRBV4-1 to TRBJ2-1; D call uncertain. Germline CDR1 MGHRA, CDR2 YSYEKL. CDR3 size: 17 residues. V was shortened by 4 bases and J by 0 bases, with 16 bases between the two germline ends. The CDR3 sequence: CASSPHRVLHSYNEQFF. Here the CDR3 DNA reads TGCGCCAGCAGCCCCCATCGGGTCTTACACTCCTACAATGAGCAGTTCTTC.

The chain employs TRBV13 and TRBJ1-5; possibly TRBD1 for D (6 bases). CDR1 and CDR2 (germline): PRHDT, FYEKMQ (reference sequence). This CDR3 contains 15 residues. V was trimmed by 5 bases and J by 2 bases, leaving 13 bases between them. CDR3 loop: CASSEAAGGNQPQHF. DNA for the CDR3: TGTGCCAGCAGCGAAGCGGCAGGGGGCAATCAGCCCCAGCATTTT.

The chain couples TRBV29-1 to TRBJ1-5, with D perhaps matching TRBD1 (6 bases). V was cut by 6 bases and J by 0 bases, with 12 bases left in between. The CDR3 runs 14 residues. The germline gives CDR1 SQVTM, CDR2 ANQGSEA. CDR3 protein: CSVADSYSNQPQHF. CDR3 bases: TGCAGCGTAGCGGACAGTTATAGCAATCAGCCCCAGCATTTT.

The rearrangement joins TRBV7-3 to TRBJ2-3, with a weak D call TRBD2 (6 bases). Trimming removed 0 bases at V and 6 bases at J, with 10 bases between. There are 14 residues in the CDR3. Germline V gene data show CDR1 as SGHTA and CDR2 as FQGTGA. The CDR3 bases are TGTGCCAGCAGCTTAACTAGCGGAGGGGATACGCAGTATTTT. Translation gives CASSLTSGGDTQYF.

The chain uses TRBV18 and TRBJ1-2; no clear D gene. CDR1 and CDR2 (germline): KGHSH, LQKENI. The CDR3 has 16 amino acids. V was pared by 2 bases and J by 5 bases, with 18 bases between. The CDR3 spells CASSPTGIPLQYGYTF. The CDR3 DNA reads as TGTGCCAGCTCACCAACGGGGATCCCCCTTCAATATGGCTACACCTTC.

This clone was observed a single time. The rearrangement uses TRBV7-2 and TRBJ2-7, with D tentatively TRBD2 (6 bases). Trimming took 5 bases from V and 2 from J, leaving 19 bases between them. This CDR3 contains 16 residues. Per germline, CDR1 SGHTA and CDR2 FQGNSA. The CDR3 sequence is CASSRQGGRTAYEQYF. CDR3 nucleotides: TGTGCCAGCAGCCGCCAGGGTGGGAGGACGGCCTACGAGCAGTACTTC.

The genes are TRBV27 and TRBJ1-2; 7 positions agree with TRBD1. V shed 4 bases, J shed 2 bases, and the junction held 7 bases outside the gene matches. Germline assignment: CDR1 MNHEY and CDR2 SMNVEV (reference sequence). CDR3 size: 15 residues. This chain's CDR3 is CASSSTGFANYGYTF. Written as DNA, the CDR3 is TGTGCCAGCAGTTCGACAGGGTTTGCCAACTATGGCTACACCTTC.

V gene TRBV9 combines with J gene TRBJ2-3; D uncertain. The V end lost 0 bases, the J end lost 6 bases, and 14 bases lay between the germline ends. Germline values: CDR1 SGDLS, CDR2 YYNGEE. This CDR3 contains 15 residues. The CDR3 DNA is TGTGCCAGCAGCGTAGCTACGACGGACCAGGATACGCAGTATTTT. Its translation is CASSVATTDQDTQYF.

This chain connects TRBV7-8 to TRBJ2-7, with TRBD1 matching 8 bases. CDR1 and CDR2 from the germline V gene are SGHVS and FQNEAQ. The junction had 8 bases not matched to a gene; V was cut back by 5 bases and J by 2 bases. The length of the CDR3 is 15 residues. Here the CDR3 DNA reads TGTGCCAGCAGCCCCCGGACAGGGTTCCCCTACGAGCAGTACTTC. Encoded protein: CASSPRTGFPYEQYF.